Sequencing of this T cell receptor (beta chain) was carried out in a study of cytomegalovirus exposure and HLA in healthy donors. Study details: Within an early data release were about 85 million unique TCRs drawn from HLA-typed donors.

V dropped 4 bases and J dropped 4; count of bases not matched to a gene: 17. This CDR3 is 19 amino acids long. Germline CDR1 is SGHDT and CDR2 is YYEEEE. Use of 60 Vbeta and 13 Jbeta primers characterized the PCR. Produced via immunoSEQ multiplex PCR; TCRdb's table is partial and in-frame only. The sample consists of about 150,000 clones, roughly 82% of them appearing once. The receptor was isolated from a woman aged 45-60 years in good health and CMV-seropositive. The sequenced sample was PBMCs. The gene calls are TRBV5-6 and TRBJ2-1; 10 bases match TRBD1. The CDR3 spells CASSPPGTGAPILYNEQFF. In DNA form, the CDR3 reads TGTGCCAGCAGCCCACCCGGGACAGGGGCCCCTATTCTTTACAATGAGCAGTTCTTC.